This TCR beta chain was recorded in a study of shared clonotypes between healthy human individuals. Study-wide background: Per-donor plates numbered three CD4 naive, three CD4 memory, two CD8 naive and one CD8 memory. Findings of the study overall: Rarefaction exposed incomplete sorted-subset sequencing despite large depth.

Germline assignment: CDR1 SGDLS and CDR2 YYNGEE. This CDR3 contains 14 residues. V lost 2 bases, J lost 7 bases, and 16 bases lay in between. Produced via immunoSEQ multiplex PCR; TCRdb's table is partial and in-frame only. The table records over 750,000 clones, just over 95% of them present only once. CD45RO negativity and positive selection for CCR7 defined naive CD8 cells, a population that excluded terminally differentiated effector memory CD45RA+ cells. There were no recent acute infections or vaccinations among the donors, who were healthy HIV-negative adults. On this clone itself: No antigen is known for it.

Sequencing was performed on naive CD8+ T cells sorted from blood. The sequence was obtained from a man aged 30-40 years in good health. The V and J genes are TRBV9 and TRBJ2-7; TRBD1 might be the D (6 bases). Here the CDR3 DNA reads TGTGCCAGCAGCGTGGAAGGGGGTACGGGTGAGCAGTACTTC. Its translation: CASSVEGGTGEQYF.